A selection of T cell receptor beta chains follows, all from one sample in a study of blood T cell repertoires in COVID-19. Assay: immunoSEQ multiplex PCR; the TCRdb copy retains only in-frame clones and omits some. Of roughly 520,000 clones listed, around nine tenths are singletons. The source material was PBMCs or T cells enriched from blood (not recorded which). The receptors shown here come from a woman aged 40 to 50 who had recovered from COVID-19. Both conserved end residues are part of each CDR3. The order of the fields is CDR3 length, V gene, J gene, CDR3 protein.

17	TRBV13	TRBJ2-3	CASSLRPGQGVGDTQYF
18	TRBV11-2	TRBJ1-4	CASSVTPGQLVQNEKLFF
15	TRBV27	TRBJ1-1	CASSFRGTMNTEAFF
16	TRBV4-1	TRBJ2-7	CASSHPAASGSDEQYF
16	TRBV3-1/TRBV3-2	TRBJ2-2	CASSQFLAANTGELFF
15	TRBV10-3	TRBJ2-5	CAISPGGAGKETQYF
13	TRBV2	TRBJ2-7	CASVRGGYYEQYF
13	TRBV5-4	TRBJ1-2	CASRLDRGQGYTF
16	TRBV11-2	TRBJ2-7	CASSLGWLAGAHEQYF
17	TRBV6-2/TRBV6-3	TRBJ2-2	CASSFPGQGSSTGELFF
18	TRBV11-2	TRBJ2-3	CASSLDLRGRGFVDTQYF
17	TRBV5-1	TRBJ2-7	CASSLATDTRGTYEQYF
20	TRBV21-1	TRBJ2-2	CASSKVLGLAGPLNTGELFF
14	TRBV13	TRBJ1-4	CASSLGGGNEKLFF
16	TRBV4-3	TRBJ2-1	CASSQSLSGSGNEQFF
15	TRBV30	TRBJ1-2	CAWGPAGGFTHGYTF
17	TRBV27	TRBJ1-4	CASSFRARWSTNEKLFF
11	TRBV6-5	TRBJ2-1	CASSYGGEQFF
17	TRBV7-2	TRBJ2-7	CASSLVFTGRGVKEQYF
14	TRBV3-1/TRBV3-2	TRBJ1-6	CASWECLGDSPLHF
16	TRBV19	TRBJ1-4	CASSIRLGGHNEKLFF
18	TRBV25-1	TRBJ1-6	CASSGPLRESSYNSPLHF
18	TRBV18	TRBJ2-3	CASSEGLAGVSGTDTQYF
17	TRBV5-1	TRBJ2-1	CASSLGTSGRAMHEQFF
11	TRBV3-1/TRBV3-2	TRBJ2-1	CASSLGGEQFF
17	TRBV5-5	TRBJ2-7	CASSFRTSGRTTYEQYF
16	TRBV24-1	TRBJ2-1	CATSDGQGSSYNEQFF
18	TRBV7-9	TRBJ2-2	CTSSPGTARVGNTGELFF
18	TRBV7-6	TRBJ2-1	CASSLARSGGGSYNEQFF
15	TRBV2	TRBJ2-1	CASSDSGRETNEQFF
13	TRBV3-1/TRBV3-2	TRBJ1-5	CASSRQGNQPQHF
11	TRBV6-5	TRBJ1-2	CASMTGGSYTF
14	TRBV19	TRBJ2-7	CASSPQGVLHEQYF
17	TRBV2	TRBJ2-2	CASSPSPGGPNTGELFF
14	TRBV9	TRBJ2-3	CASSVVQGADTQYF
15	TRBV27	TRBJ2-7	CASSPTTSGNDEQYF
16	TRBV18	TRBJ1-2	CASSRAVGDSLDGYTF
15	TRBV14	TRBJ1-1	CASSQEFRVNTEAFF
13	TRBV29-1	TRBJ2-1	CSVVGRVTDEQFF
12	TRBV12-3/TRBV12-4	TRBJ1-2	CASTKQGYGYTF
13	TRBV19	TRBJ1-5	CATVQGKYQPQHF
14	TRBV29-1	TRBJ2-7	CSVEELAGPYEQYF
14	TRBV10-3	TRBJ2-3	CAIEPDYESDTQYF
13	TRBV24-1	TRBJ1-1	CAKTTGMCTEAFF
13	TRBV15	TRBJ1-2	CATSAEVGYGYTF
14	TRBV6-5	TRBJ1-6	CASSYSGHNSPLHF
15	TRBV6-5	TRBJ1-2	CASSLGQGINYGYTF
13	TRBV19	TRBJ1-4	CASSRTGDEKLFF
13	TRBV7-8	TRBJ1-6	CASSLGTVSPLHF
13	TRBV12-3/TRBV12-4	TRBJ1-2	CASSFGTNYGYTF
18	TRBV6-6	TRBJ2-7	CASSLGAPGLAGNHEQYF
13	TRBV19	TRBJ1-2	CASSSRDRRGYTF
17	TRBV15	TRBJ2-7	CATSRARTGWLTYEQYF
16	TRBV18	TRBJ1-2	CASSPGTGNLGDGYTF
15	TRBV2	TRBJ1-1	CASSGGDRMNTEAFF
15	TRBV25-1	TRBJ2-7	CASSLRTSGGYEQYF
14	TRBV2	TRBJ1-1	CASSEEGQNTEAFF
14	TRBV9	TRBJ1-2	CASSGGQGIYGYTF
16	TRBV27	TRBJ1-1	CASSDPGQGAVTEAFF
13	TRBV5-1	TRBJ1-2	CASSYDVGGGYTF